The rows below give T cell receptor beta chains drawn from one sample of a study of blood T cell repertoires in COVID-19. Profiling relied on immunoSEQ multiplex PCR, and the TCRdb table lists in-frame clones only, not all of them. The table lists 150,000 to 200,000 clones, approximately 91% of them singletons, with about 2% in the top ten. Sequencing used peripheral blood. Source of these receptors: a man between 18 and 29 years old with acute or convalescent COVID-19. Both conserved end residues are part of each CDR3. D genes are given only for firm matches. Clone size, where shown, is once, few, many, or a class for clones that have expanded.

j_call clone_size v_call cdr3_length d_call cdr3_nt cdr3_aa
TRBJ1-4 NA TRBV19 18 TRBD1 TGTGCCAGTAGTACTGGGGCAGGGGGCACACGGGGGTATGAAAAACTGTTTTTT CASSTGAGGTRGYEKLFF
TRBJ2-1 NA TRBV25-1 13 NA TGTGCCAGCAGTCACCTAGGGGTAAATGAGCAGTTCTTC CASSHLGVNEQFF
TRBJ2-5 NA TRBV10-1 15 TRBD1 TGCGCCAGCAGTACCGGGACAGGGGGCCAAGAGACCCAGTACTTC CASSTGTGGQETQYF
TRBJ1-3 few TRBV19 14 TRBD1 TGTGCCAGCAGAACAGGGGGGGAAGGAAACACCATATATTTT CASRTGGEGNTIYF
TRBJ1-2 NA TRBV10-3 13 TRBD1 TGTGCCATCAGCGAACAGGGGGCGGGTGGCTACACCTTC CAISEQGAGGYTF
TRBJ1-5 NA TRBV7-8 16 NA TGTGCCAGCAGCTTAGCGATCTTTAGATCGGGTCAGCCCCAGCATTTT CASSLAIFRSGQPQHF
TRBJ1-1 NA TRBV6-5 14 NA TGTGCCAGCAGTTACTCTCGAGGAGTCAGTGAAGCTTTCTTT CASSYSRGVSEAFF
TRBJ2-1 NA TRBV19 15 NA TGTGCCAGTAGGATCGCCGGGGGGCCCGCCAATGAGCAGTTCTTC CASRIAGGPANEQFF
TRBJ1-2 NA TRBV27 13 TRBD1 TGTGCCAGCAGTTTAAGGGGGCCGGGTGGCTACACCTTC CASSLRGPGGYTF
TRBJ1-2 NA TRBV3-1/TRBV3-2 14 NA TGTGCCAGCAGCCACCAGGGGAGTAACTATGGCTACACCTTC CASSHQGSNYGYTF
TRBJ2-7 NA TRBV5-1 15 TRBD1 TGCGCCAGCAGTTATACCGCCGGGACAGGGCTCGAGCAGTACTTC CASSYTAGTGLEQYF
TRBJ1-1 NA TRBV15 15 TRBD1 TGTGCCACCAGCAGAGGGGCAGGGGGGAACACTGAAGCTTTCTTT CATSRGAGGNTEAFF
TRBJ1-5 NA TRBV27 14 NA TGTGCCAGCAGCGACCCGGGTCCTGATCAGCCCCAGCATTTT CASSDPGPDQPQHF
TRBJ2-1 NA TRBV7-9 16 NA TGTGCCAGCAGCCCTACACCGCCCGGGAGAGACAATGAGCAGTTCTTC CASSPTPPGRDNEQFF
TRBJ1-4 NA TRBV6-1 15 TRBD1 TGTGCCAGCAGTCCCCGGACAGGGAGGACTGAAAAACTGTTTTTT CASSPRTGRTEKLFF
TRBJ2-3 NA TRBV5-6 16 TRBD2 TGTGCCAGCAGCTTCACAGCGGGGGGTAGCACAGATACGCAGTATTTT CASSFTAGGSTDTQYF